The 12 T cell receptor beta chains below come from one sample, sequenced in a study of CD4 T cells in relation to SARS-CoV-2 and coronaviruses. Their antigens remain unidentified. CD4+ T cells from unexposed donors were obtained before the COVID-19 pandemic (2011-2018). CD4+ T cells were isolated from the cells after roughly 11 days of culture. Clones were sequenced by immunoSEQ multiplex PCR, and TCRdb holds only the in-frame ones, with some missing. The sample comprises roughly 30,000 clones, around 79% of which are singletons, and 20% to 25% rests with the top ten. The source material was CD4+ T cells from PBMCs, cultured in vitro. The receptors come from a human donor in good health.

The J gene is TRBJ2-5, the V gene TRBV21-1; no check of the table's D call, TRBD2, against the DNA was made. TRBV21-1 is assigned pseudogene status. There are 17 residues in the CDR3. The CDR3 sequence is CASSKEAGAGVQETQYF. In DNA, the CDR3 is TGTGCCAGCAGCAAAGAGGCCGGAGCGGGAGTCCAAGAGACCCAGTACTTC.

The J gene is TRBJ1-1, the V gene TRBV5-5; D ambiguous. This CDR3 has 15 residues. Germline CDR1 and CDR2: SGHKS and YYEKEE (reference sequence). Trimming shortened V by 2 bases and J by 1 base, and 12 bases separated the two germline ends. The CDR3 loop reads CASSFGGRGNTEAFF. CDR3 DNA: TGTGCCAGCAGCTTTGGCGGGCGGGGGAACACTGAAGCTTTCTTT.

The chain carries TRBV30 and TRBJ1-5; D not resolved. The CDR3 extends over 13 amino acids. Trimming shortened V by 0 bases and J by 2 bases, and 5 bases separated the two germline ends. In germline, CDR1 is GTSNPN, CDR2 SVGIG (reference sequence). This chain's CDR3 is CAWSVRGNQPQHF. In nucleotides, the CDR3 is TGTGCCTGGAGTGTAAGGGGCAATCAGCCCCAGCATTTT.

V is TRBV21-1 and J is TRBJ2-5. TRBV21-1 is reported as a pseudogene. There are 15 residues in the CDR3. CDR3 coding DNA: TGTGCCAGCAGCAAAAAGGTCCCGTGGGGGGAGACCCAGTACTTC. As protein: CASSKKVPWGETQYF.

The chain joins TRBV5-1 to TRBJ1-1; D call uncertain. This CDR3 has 13 amino acids. CDR1 and CDR2 (germline): SGHRS, YFSETQ. With 4 bases removed from V and 0 bases from J, the gap between germline ends came to 7 bases. The CDR3, as DNA: TGCGCCAGCAGCGAAGGAATGAACACTGAAGCTTTCTTT. It yields the protein CASSEGMNTEAFF.

The rearrangement links TRBV7-3 to TRBJ2-3, with 9 bases identical to TRBD2. The CDR3 consists of 17 residues. The V and J ends lost 5 bases and 2 bases, in that order; junction bases with no gene match: 11. Germline CDR1 reads SGHTA; CDR2 reads FQGTGA. CDR3 in amino acids: CASSGGLAGDFTDTQYF. CDR3 nucleotide sequence: TGTGCCAGCAGCGGGGGGTTAGCGGGAGATTTCACAGATACGCAGTATTTT.

The V call is TRBV19, the J call TRBJ2-1; D not certain. V lost 8 bases, J lost 8 bases, and 7 bases lay in between. CDR3 size: 10 residues. The germline V gene encodes CDR1 LNHDA and CDR2 SQIVND (reference sequence). CDR3 sequence reads: CASGTYEQFF. The CDR3 DNA reads TGTGCCAGTGGCACGTATGAGCAGTTCTTC.

The V and J genes are TRBV19 and TRBJ1-6, with 7 nucleotides matching TRBD1. The CDR3 runs to 16 residues. Germline values: CDR1 LNHDA, CDR2 SQIVND (reference sequence). V was pared by 6 bases and J by 0 bases, with 5 bases of the junction left unmatched. The CDR3 here is CASRVEGASYNSPLHF. The CDR3 DNA sequence: TGTGCCAGTAGGGTGGAGGGGGCCTCCTATAATTCACCCCTCCACTTT. The full variable domain, completed using reference TRBV19 and TRBJ1-6, is DGGITQSPKYLFRKEGQNVTLSCEQNLNHDAMYWYRQDPGQGLRLIYYSQIVNDFQKGDIAEGYSVSREKKESFPLTVTSAQKNPTAFYLCASRVEGASYNSPLHFGNGTRLTVT.

As regards this clone: At one of its ends the junction is not consistent with the germline gene, which may arise from a read error. The gene calls are TRBV7-8 and TRBJ1-1; D possibly corresponds to TRBD1 (5 bases). CDR3 size: 12 residues. Germline-derived CDR1 and CDR2 are SGHVS and FQNEAQ. The CDR3 protein is CASSLEGSGGLF. The DNA of the CDR3 is TGTGCCAGCAGCTTAGAGGGGTCAGGAGGTCTGTTT.

The J gene is TRBJ2-1, the V gene TRBV28, with no clear D. V was trimmed by 2 bases and J by 0 bases, leaving 14 bases between them. The CDR3 contains 17 residues. The germline V gene has CDR1 MDHEN and CDR2 SYDVKM. CDR3 amino acids: CASSLLGGPYSYNEQFF. CDR3 sequence (DNA): TGTGCCAGCAGTTTACTCGGCGGTCCCTACTCCTACAATGAGCAGTTCTTC. The full variable domain, in which reference TRBV28 and TRBJ2-1 provide the parts outside the CDR3, is DVKVTQSSRYLVKRTGEKVFLECVQDMDHENMFWYRQDPGLGLRLIYFSYDVKMKEKGDIPEGYSVSREKKERFSLILESASTNQTSMYLCASSLLGGPYSYNEQFFGPGTRLTVL.

This chain connects TRBV5-1 to TRBJ1-5, with D possibly matching TRBD1 (6 bases). CDR1 and CDR2 from the germline V gene are SGHRS and YFSETQ. Trimming removed 3 bases from V and 6 bases from J, with 13 bases in between. This CDR3 region has 14 residues. The CDR3 reads CASSSGQSGQPQHF. The CDR3 DNA follows: TGCGCCAGCAGCTCGGGACAATCCGGTCAGCCCCAGCATTTT.

This chain links TRBV7-2 with TRBJ1-5; D is undetermined. Germline V gene sequence: CDR1 SGHTA, CDR2 FQGNSA. The CDR3 consists of 13 residues. V was trimmed by 2 bases and J by 4 bases, leaving 6 bases between them. The CDR3 loop is CASSLRTNQPQHF. The CDR3, as DNA: TGTGCCAGCAGCTTAAGGACTAATCAGCCCCAGCATTTT.